This TCR beta chain emerged from a study of OX40 agonist ivuxolimab in advanced cancers. The wider study: Patients undergoing dose escalation presented with hepatocellular carcinoma, melanoma, renal cell or head and neck cancer. There were three patients with partial responses, one having hepatocellular carcinoma and two cutaneous melanoma. The dose-escalation cohort was roughly 83% male, with a mean age of around 60 years, ranging roughly 23 to 85.

Blood samples were obtained at baseline, cycle 4 day 1, and cycle 7 day 1. Sequencing was performed with immunoSEQ multiplex PCR; in TCRdb, only in-frame clones are kept and a portion is missing. Among nearly 70,000 clones listed, roughly 85% were seen once. Looked up from germline, CDR1 is MDHEN and CDR2 is SYDVKM. Trimming cost V 6 bases and J 3 bases, with 9 bases left between them. This CDR3 region has 14 residues. The sequence came from an adult with an advanced solid tumor such as melanoma, head and neck, liver or kidney cancer. The input for sequencing was CD4+ or CD8+ T cells sorted from blood, taken in a trial of the OX40 agonist ivuxolimab. The chain uses TRBV28 and TRBJ1-6; D not certain. The CDR3 nucleotides read TGTGCCAGCAGGACCGGGATCTATAATTCACCCCTCCACTTT. Translated, it gives CASRTGIYNSPLHF.